This T cell receptor (beta chain) is drawn from a study of response to subunit inactivated influenza vaccine. This CDR3 spans 15 amino acids. V was shortened by 7 bases and J by 2 bases, with 17 bases between the two germline ends. Findings and limits, study-wide: Few new T cells, the authors suggested, are recruited by each seasonal influenza vaccination.

This clonotype was recorded at least ten times. Its antigen remains unidentified. TCRdb redid the calling of the RT-PCR reads with MiXCR, one entry per CDR3 protein. Of about 310,000 distinct CDR3 sequences in the sample, 21% were seen once. Sequencing was performed on PBMCs from blood, taken roughly 20 months after vaccination. This TCR came from a man aged 50-75 years who received an inactivated influenza vaccine. This rearrangement joins TRBV12-3 or TRBV12-4 to TRBJ1-1; D gene unclear. Written as DNA, the CDR3 is TGTGCCAGCAAGATTGCGGCAGGCCTAAACACTGAAGCTTTCTTT. Translating gives CASKIAAGLNTEAFF.